A selection of T cell receptor beta chains follows, all from one sample in a study of regulatory T cells in long-lasting Graves disease. TCRdb passed the multiplex PCR reads through MiXCR, listing each CDR3 protein once. The data contain around 460,000 distinct CDR3 sequences, about 22% of them singletons. The sample was peripheral blood mononuclear cells (PBMCs), taken when the disease was refractory, from a patient treated with antithyroid drugs. All receptors derive from a female donor with Graves disease. Each CDR3 is given with its conserved first and last residue. The order of the fields is D gene, V gene, J gene, clone size, CDR3 DNA, CDR3 protein. A D gene is named only where the DNA matches it firmly. A row's size may be missing; if present it is once, few, many or a size class.

d_call: NA; v_call: TRBV19; j_call: TRBJ1-1; clone_size: NA; cdr3_nt: TGTGCCAGTAGCCTGACACTCCACACTGAAGCTTTCTTT; cdr3_aa: CASSLTLHTEAFF
d_call: TRBD1; v_call: TRBV29-1; j_call: TRBJ1-2; clone_size: many; cdr3_nt: TGCAGCGTCGAAGACAGGGCGGTCTTGGGCTACACCTTC; cdr3_aa: CSVEDRAVLGYTF
d_call: TRBD1; v_call: TRBV15; j_call: TRBJ1-2; clone_size: many; cdr3_nt: TGTGCCACCAGCAGAGATAGGACAGGGTACTATGGCTACACCTTC; cdr3_aa: CATSRDRTGYYGYTF
d_call: TRBD1; v_call: TRBV6-5; j_call: TRBJ1-2; clone_size: many; cdr3_nt: TGTGCCAGCAGTTACGCTATGCCGGGACAGGGGATTTATGGCTACACCTTC; cdr3_aa: CASSYAMPGQGIYGYTF
d_call: TRBD2; v_call: TRBV20-1; j_call: TRBJ2-7; clone_size: NA; cdr3_nt: TGCAGTGCTAGAGATTCACTAGCGGGGTGGCGCGGGGGCGAGCAGTACTTC; cdr3_aa: CSARDSLAGWRGGEQYF
d_call: NA; v_call: TRBV9; j_call: TRBJ2-6; clone_size: NA; cdr3_nt: TGTGCCAGCAGCGCTCATCTATCAACCCGCGGAGCTGGGGCCAACGTCCTGACTTTC; cdr3_aa: CASSAHLSTRGAGANVLTF
d_call: NA; v_call: TRBV27; j_call: TRBJ1-1; clone_size: NA; cdr3_nt: TGTGCCAGCACTCCGGGACAAGGAGTGAACACTGAAGCTTTCTTT; cdr3_aa: CASTPGQGVNTEAFF
d_call: NA; v_call: TRBV6-1; j_call: TRBJ1-5; clone_size: NA; cdr3_nt: TGTGCCAGCAGTCGGGCACAGGGCGCTAATCAGCCCCAGCATTTT; cdr3_aa: CASSRAQGANQPQHF
d_call: NA; v_call: TRBV7-2; j_call: TRBJ1-2; clone_size: many; cdr3_nt: TGTGCCAGCAGCTTAACCGCTGGCTACACCTTC; cdr3_aa: CASSLTAGYTF
d_call: NA; v_call: TRBV10-3; j_call: TRBJ2-3; clone_size: NA; cdr3_nt: TGTGCCATCAGTGGTCCGCCGTCGGGGGGCACAGATACGCAGTATTTT; cdr3_aa: CAISGPPSGGTDTQYF
d_call: NA; v_call: TRBV27; j_call: TRBJ2-5; clone_size: few; cdr3_nt: TGTGCCAGCAGTGAAGGAACAGGGTGGGGCCAAGAGACCCAGTACTTC; cdr3_aa: CASSEGTGWGQETQYF
d_call: NA; v_call: TRBV6-2/TRBV6-3; j_call: TRBJ2-5; clone_size: many; cdr3_nt: TGTGCCAGCAGTGGGACGGCAGAGACCCAGTACTTC; cdr3_aa: CASSGTAETQYF
d_call: TRBD1; v_call: TRBV12-5; j_call: TRBJ1-5; clone_size: NA; cdr3_nt: TGTGCTAGTGGTTCGGACAGGGGTAACGGCAATCAGCCCCAGCATTTT; cdr3_aa: CASGSDRGNGNQPQHF
d_call: NA; v_call: TRBV7-9; j_call: TRBJ2-7; clone_size: few; cdr3_nt: TGTGCCAGCAGCTTAGAAGGACCTCAACACGAGCAGTACTTC; cdr3_aa: CASSLEGPQHEQYF
d_call: NA; v_call: TRBV20-1; j_call: TRBJ2-7; clone_size: NA; cdr3_nt: TGCAGTGCTCCCCTGAGAGCGAGAACCTACGAGCAGTACTTC; cdr3_aa: CSAPLRARTYEQYF
d_call: NA; v_call: TRBV19; j_call: TRBJ2-6; clone_size: few; cdr3_nt: TGTGCCAGTAGTACCTCCAGAGCTGGGGCCAACGTCCTGACTTTC; cdr3_aa: CASSTSRAGANVLTF
d_call: TRBD1; v_call: TRBV12-3/TRBV12-4; j_call: TRBJ1-1; clone_size: few; cdr3_nt: TGTGCCAGTAGATCACAGGGGGTGAACACTGAAGCTTTCTTT; cdr3_aa: CASRSQGVNTEAFF
d_call: NA; v_call: TRBV6-1; j_call: TRBJ1-2; clone_size: few; cdr3_nt: TGTGCCAGCAGGCCTTTCCGGGACGGCGGCGGCTACACCTTC; cdr3_aa: CASRPFRDGGGYTF
d_call: NA; v_call: TRBV12-3/TRBV12-4; j_call: TRBJ1-4; clone_size: few; cdr3_nt: TGTGCCAGCAAACGACAGAATGAAAAACTGTTTTTT; cdr3_aa: CASKRQNEKLFF
d_call: NA; v_call: TRBV28; j_call: TRBJ1-2; clone_size: many; cdr3_nt: TGTGCCAGCAGCCTTCCCGTAGCTAACTATGGCTACACCTTC; cdr3_aa: CASSLPVANYGYTF
d_call: TRBD2; v_call: TRBV6-2/TRBV6-3; j_call: TRBJ2-7; clone_size: few; cdr3_nt: TGTGCCAGCAGTTCTTCCCAGGTAGCGGGCGAGCAGTACTTC; cdr3_aa: CASSSSQVAGEQYF
d_call: NA; v_call: TRBV30; j_call: TRBJ1-5; clone_size: NA; cdr3_nt: TGTGCCTGGAGTGTAAGGATAAATCAGCCCCAGCATTTT; cdr3_aa: CAWSVRINQPQHF
d_call: NA; v_call: TRBV28; j_call: TRBJ2-3; clone_size: NA; cdr3_nt: TGTGCCAGCAGTTTTATTTTGTCGGATACGCAGTATTTT; cdr3_aa: CASSFILSDTQYF
d_call: TRBD1; v_call: TRBV7-9; j_call: TRBJ1-5; clone_size: NA; cdr3_nt: TGTGCCAGCAGCCCAGGGGGTGGGGGTGTTCAGCCCCAGCATTTT; cdr3_aa: CASSPGGGGVQPQHF
d_call: NA; v_call: TRBV4-2; j_call: TRBJ1-1; clone_size: NA; cdr3_nt: TGTGCCAGCAGCCAAGATCGCGACACCAAAGCTTTCTTT; cdr3_aa: CASSQDRDTKAFF
d_call: NA; v_call: TRBV6-2/TRBV6-3; j_call: TRBJ2-3; clone_size: NA; cdr3_nt: TGTGCCAGCAGTGAAGTACTCGGCGATACGCAGTATTTT; cdr3_aa: CASSEVLGDTQYF
d_call: NA; v_call: TRBV20-1; j_call: TRBJ1-6; clone_size: few; cdr3_nt: TGCAGTGCTAGGGACATAAGCTCCTATAATTCACCCCTCCACTTT; cdr3_aa: CSARDISSYNSPLHF
d_call: TRBD1; v_call: TRBV20-1; j_call: TRBJ2-4; clone_size: NA; cdr3_nt: TGCAGTGCAACCCCGGGACAGGGAGGATACATTCAGTACTTC; cdr3_aa: CSATPGQGGYIQYF
d_call: TRBD1; v_call: TRBV27; j_call: TRBJ1-4; clone_size: many; cdr3_nt: TGTGCCAGCAGTACCTACAGGGGAGGTGAAAAACTGTTTTTT; cdr3_aa: CASSTYRGGEKLFF
d_call: TRBD1; v_call: TRBV12-3/TRBV12-4; j_call: TRBJ1-6; clone_size: many; cdr3_nt: TGTGCCAGCAGGGACAGGCAGAATTCACCCCTCCACTTT; cdr3_aa: CASRDRQNSPLHF
d_call: TRBD1; v_call: TRBV6-1; j_call: TRBJ2-5; clone_size: many; cdr3_nt: TGTGCCAGCAGAAAACAGGGGATCCAGACCCAGTACTTC; cdr3_aa: CASRKQGIQTQYF
d_call: TRBD1; v_call: TRBV28; j_call: TRBJ2-5; clone_size: few; cdr3_nt: TGTGCCAGCAATCACAGGGGGCGCGAAAACGGGCAGTACTTC; cdr3_aa: CASNHRGRENGQYF
d_call: TRBD1; v_call: TRBV6-2/TRBV6-3; j_call: TRBJ1-5; clone_size: NA; cdr3_nt: TGTGCCAGCAGTTCGACGGGACAGAGTAGCAATCAGCCCCAGCATTTT; cdr3_aa: CASSSTGQSSNQPQHF
d_call: NA; v_call: TRBV20-1; j_call: TRBJ1-2; clone_size: many; cdr3_nt: TGCAGTGCTAGTTCGGCAGGGTCCAACTATGGCTACACCTTC; cdr3_aa: CSASSAGSNYGYTF
d_call: NA; v_call: TRBV7-2; j_call: TRBJ1-2; clone_size: NA; cdr3_nt: TGTGCCAGCAGCTTACAGGGGCATGGCTACACCTTC; cdr3_aa: CASSLQGHGYTF
d_call: NA; v_call: TRBV10-3; j_call: TRBJ2-7; clone_size: many; cdr3_nt: TGTGCCATCAGTGCAAACACAGGCCTTATTCGATACGAGCAGTACTTC; cdr3_aa: CAISANTGLIRYEQYF
d_call: NA; v_call: TRBV5-4; j_call: TRBJ1-1; clone_size: NA; cdr3_nt: TGTGCCAGCAGCTTAAGAAGGGGGGTAGGGACTGAAGCTTTCTTT; cdr3_aa: CASSLRRGVGTEAFF
d_call: NA; v_call: TRBV11-2; j_call: TRBJ2-5; clone_size: many; cdr3_nt: TGTGCCAGCAGCTTTTTAAGGGGAGATACCCAGTACTTC; cdr3_aa: CASSFLRGDTQYF
d_call: NA; v_call: TRBV14; j_call: TRBJ1-1; clone_size: NA; cdr3_nt: TGTGCCAGCAGCCAAGAGATGAACACTGAAGCTTTCTTT; cdr3_aa: CASSQEMNTEAFF
d_call: NA; v_call: TRBV5-5; j_call: TRBJ2-7; clone_size: NA; cdr3_nt: TGTGCCAGCAGCTTGGGCCCCCAAGGGGAGTCCTACGAGCAGTACTTC; cdr3_aa: CASSLGPQGESYEQYF
d_call: TRBD2; v_call: TRBV5-6; j_call: TRBJ2-3; clone_size: NA; cdr3_nt: TGTGCCAGCAGCCCGGGACTAGACCCAGATACGCAGTATTTT; cdr3_aa: CASSPGLDPDTQYF
d_call: NA; v_call: TRBV20-1; j_call: TRBJ1-2; clone_size: NA; cdr3_nt: TGCAGTGCCCCGAGGGGATCGGGCAACTATGGCTACACCTTC; cdr3_aa: CSAPRGSGNYGYTF
d_call: NA; v_call: TRBV29-1; j_call: TRBJ2-2; clone_size: few; cdr3_nt: TGCAGCGTTGATGTCGGACCGGCCACCGGGGAGCTGTTTTTT; cdr3_aa: CSVDVGPATGELFF
d_call: NA; v_call: TRBV4-2; j_call: TRBJ1-2; clone_size: few; cdr3_nt: TGTGCCAGCAGCCAAGATGAACAGGACTACTATGGCTACACCTTC; cdr3_aa: CASSQDEQDYYGYTF
d_call: NA; v_call: TRBV7-2; j_call: TRBJ2-3; clone_size: few; cdr3_nt: TGTGCCAGCAGCTTAGACCATTCAGATACGCAGTATTTT; cdr3_aa: CASSLDHSDTQYF
d_call: NA; v_call: TRBV3-1; j_call: TRBJ2-7; clone_size: few; cdr3_nt: TGTGCCAGCAGCCAATGGTTAGTCTCGGACGAGCAGTACTTC; cdr3_aa: CASSQWLVSDEQYF
d_call: NA; v_call: TRBV30; j_call: TRBJ2-5; clone_size: NA; cdr3_nt: TGTGCCTGGGCACCCCAAGAGACCCAGTACTTC; cdr3_aa: CAWAPQETQYF
d_call: NA; v_call: TRBV6-2/TRBV6-3; j_call: TRBJ2-7; clone_size: NA; cdr3_nt: TGTGCCAGCAGTTATGACGCCTCCTACGAGCAGTACTTC; cdr3_aa: CASSYDASYEQYF
d_call: TRBD1; v_call: TRBV12-3/TRBV12-4; j_call: TRBJ2-2; clone_size: many; cdr3_nt: TGTGCCAGCAGTCCACGAGGGACAGGCCTTACTAGTTCCGGGGAGCTGTTTTTT; cdr3_aa: CASSPRGTGLTSSGELFF
d_call: NA; v_call: TRBV19; j_call: TRBJ1-2; clone_size: NA; cdr3_nt: TGTGCCGTTCGGGAGGGGGACTATGGCTACACCTTC; cdr3_aa: CAVREGDYGYTF
d_call: NA; v_call: TRBV2; j_call: TRBJ2-5; clone_size: many; cdr3_nt: TGTGCCAGCAGATATACAGAGATCCAAGAGACCCAGTACTTC; cdr3_aa: CASRYTEIQETQYF
d_call: NA; v_call: TRBV5-1; j_call: TRBJ1-1; clone_size: NA; cdr3_nt: TGCGCCAGCAGCGTTGAAGGTCCCAGGGAGAACACTGAAGCTTTCTTT; cdr3_aa: CASSVEGPRENTEAFF
d_call: TRBD1; v_call: TRBV7-2; j_call: TRBJ1-1; clone_size: NA; cdr3_nt: TGTGCCAGCAGTTTCAGTGGGACAGGGGTAGATTTGGCCCTCGCTGAAGCTTTCTTT; cdr3_aa: CASSFSGTGVDLALAEAFF
d_call: NA; v_call: TRBV30; j_call: TRBJ2-6; clone_size: NA; cdr3_nt: TGTGCCTGGAGTGTAAGGCTCGTTGCCTCTGGGGCCAACGTCCTGACTTTC; cdr3_aa: CAWSVRLVASGANVLTF
d_call: NA; v_call: TRBV10-3; j_call: TRBJ1-3; clone_size: NA; cdr3_nt: TGTGCCATCGGAGTCCAGGGGTCTGGAAACACCATATATTTT; cdr3_aa: CAIGVQGSGNTIYF
d_call: NA; v_call: TRBV19; j_call: TRBJ1-3; clone_size: few; cdr3_nt: TGTGCCAGCCTCGGATACTCTGGAAACACCATATATTTT; cdr3_aa: CASLGYSGNTIYF
d_call: TRBD1; v_call: TRBV12-3/TRBV12-4; j_call: TRBJ2-5; clone_size: many; cdr3_nt: TGTGCCAGCAGCCGGACAGGGGGAAACCAAGAGACCCAGTACTTC; cdr3_aa: CASSRTGGNQETQYF